This T cell receptor beta chain came from a study of CD8+ T cells in alopecia areata. Study-wide findings and caveats: Lesional scalp, notably in alopecia totalis/universalis, had clonality above that of normal scalp.

RNA, once extracted, was reverse transcribed into cDNA for use as the sequencing template. TCRdb keeps only in-frame clones here, not all; method: immunoSEQ multiplex PCR. Among about 200,000 clones listed, 45% to 70% were seen once. As to this clone: The antigen is undetermined.

This TCR came from a human donor in good health. Sample: CD8+ T cells sorted from blood.

CDR3: CASSQEGSGGAGYYEQYF. In DNA form, the CDR3 reads TGCGCCAGCAGCCAAGAAGGTAGCGGGGGGGCCGGGTACTACGAGCAGTACTTC. The gene calls are TRBV4-1 and TRBJ2-7, with 11 bases matching TRBD2. CDR1 is MGHRA, CDR2 YSYEKL, per germline. V lost 0 bases and J lost 3; bases outside the gene matches: 10. The CDR3 covers 18 residues.